This T cell receptor beta chain was sequenced for a study of draining lymph node invasion in breast cancer (dated by TCRdb to 2020 to 2022). For the wider study: Histology and cytokeratin immunohistochemistry were used to diagnose nodal metastasis, and EpCAM/CD45 flow cytometry was used to confirm the diagnosis. A separate targeted assay used bulk TCR-beta CDR3 sequencing to compare sorted memory regulatory T cells with memory conventional CD4 T cells across breast cancer tissues. From each patient, matched non-invaded and tumor-invaded tumor-draining lymph nodes and the primary tumor were collected, and both Treg and Tconv subsets were profiled. The separate targeted TCR sequencing included lymph nodes from five patients, and primary tumors were also sequenced for most of those five patients. Summary of the overall study and its limitations: The tumor top-100 clone tracking analysis was possible in only two patients. Whether Treg conversion occurred in a given organ or whether converted Tregs recirculated between nodes and tumor could not be resolved from the data. TCRs shared between the Treg and Tconv subsets were viewed as suggestive of, but not proof of, a common clonal origin. Across all tissues in the targeted TCR-seq data, Tregs appeared to be more clonally expanded than Tconvs, and both subsets showed lower diversity in tumor than in lymph nodes. Some of the top 100 tumor clones were detected in invaded and non-invaded nodes, and this detection was taken to suggest recirculation between tumor and draining nodes. Roughly 12-22% of Treg TCRs were shared with Tconvs per tissue, interpreted as suggesting peripheral Treg induction.

Library generation was performed with bulk RNA-seq. TCRdb names Illumina HiSeq 2500 as the instrument used. The paper's data handling went like this. In the separate targeted TCR-seq dataset, CDR3 sequences were extracted from raw reads and quantified using MiXCR version 2.1.5 with default parameters. The separate targeted TCR-seq dataset defined each TCR-beta clone by its combination of V gene, J gene and CDR3 sequence. For the separate targeted TCR-seq dataset, clones with fewer than three counts were filtered out, after which only the 90% most strongly expressed clones in each sample were kept. The separate targeted TCR-seq dataset calculated Treg-Tconv overlap for each tissue as the number of shared clones divided by the total number of Treg clones, multiplied by 100. In TCRdb, the public reads were trimmed at Q25 with fastp and aligned with MiXCR, with productive beta chains retained. Under each unique CDR3 protein, matching rows form one entry showing the most common genes and DNA. TCRdb assigned the V and J calls; the authors' analysis was not used. This sample comprises about 2,900 distinct CDR3 sequences, around 83% of them detected only once. About 9.1% of the sample lies in the top ten.

Memory conventional CD4 T cells were sorted as CD4+ CD45RA- CD25- cells. Each tumor-draining lymph node was classified as non-invaded if metastatic tumor cells were absent and as invaded if metastatic tumor cells were present. Before staining and sorting, a Miltenyi Pan T Cell isolation kit was used to pre-enrich the T cells. Primary tumors were characterized by immunohistochemistry for estrogen receptor, progesterone receptor, HER2 and Ki-67. Within a few hours after surgery, the fresh surgical tissue was processed by cutting it into small fragments. The tissue fragments were digested enzymatically for 20 to 25 minutes with Liberase TL plus DNase and were then passed through a 40-micrometer strainer. After DAPI live/dead staining, sorting was performed on a BD FACS Aria II with about 97-99% purity. Sorted cells were lysed in TCL buffer, and RNA was purified with a Norgen Single Cell RNA purification kit including DNase treatment.

Cut back by 4 bases and 4 bases, the V and J ends lie 8 bases apart. Including the terminal cysteine and phenylalanine, the CDR3 comprises 14 residues. Only the CDR3 DNA is retained, 42 bases long and in frame from the first base. Looking up the germline V gene yields CDR1 SNHLY and CDR2 FYNNEI. Comments on this clonotype: The antigen it recognizes is unknown. Base qualities are not recorded, but no much larger clone differs from it by a single base.

This receptor was obtained from a female donor with luminal breast cancer. The material sequenced was sorted memory CD4+ effector T cells from a lymph node. The cell subset or site tag for this specimen amounts to: CD45RA-negative sorted CD4+ T cells (memory Tconv or effector/memory Treg). This receptor chain uses TRBV2 and TRBJ1-6; possibly the D gene is TRBD1, per 6 matching bases. The DNA sequence is given as TGTGCCAGCAGTGTCGGACAGTATAATTCACCCCTCCACTTT. This codes for CASSVGQYNSPLHF.